Reported below is one T cell receptor (beta chain). This sample is part of a study of blood T cell repertoires in COVID-19. Looking at the study overall: Acute and convalescent COVID-19 samples came from the United States, Italy and Spain.

TCRdb's table, derived via immunoSEQ multiplex PCR, lists solely in-frame clones and lacks some. The sample lists more than 300,000 clones, about 89% occurring once. Patients in Seattle were enrolled during active infection, then followed longitudinally. The ends lost 1 base at V and 5 bases at J; junction bases unmatched: 3. There are 15 residues in the CDR3. Germline-derived CDR1 and CDR2 are MNHNY and SVGAGI (reference sequence). The sequencing input was peripheral blood. V and J are TRBV6-6 and TRBJ2-1; TRBD2 matches 9 bases. This sequence originates from a woman in her twenties or thirties with COVID-19, enrolled during active disease. The CDR3 bases are TGTGCCAGCAGTTACTTGCGGGAGGGCGACAATGAGCAGTTCTTC. Residues: CASSYLREGDNEQFF.